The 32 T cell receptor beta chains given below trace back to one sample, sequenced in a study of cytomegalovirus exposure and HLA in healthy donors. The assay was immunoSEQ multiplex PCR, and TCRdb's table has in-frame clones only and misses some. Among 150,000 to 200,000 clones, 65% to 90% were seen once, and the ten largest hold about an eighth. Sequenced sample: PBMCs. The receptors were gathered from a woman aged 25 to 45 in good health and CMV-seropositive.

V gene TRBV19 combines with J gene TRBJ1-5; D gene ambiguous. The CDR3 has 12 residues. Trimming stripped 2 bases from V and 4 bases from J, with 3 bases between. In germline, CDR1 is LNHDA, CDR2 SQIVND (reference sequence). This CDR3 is CASSISNQPQHF. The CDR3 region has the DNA TGTGCCAGTAGTATATCTAATCAGCCCCAGCATTTT.

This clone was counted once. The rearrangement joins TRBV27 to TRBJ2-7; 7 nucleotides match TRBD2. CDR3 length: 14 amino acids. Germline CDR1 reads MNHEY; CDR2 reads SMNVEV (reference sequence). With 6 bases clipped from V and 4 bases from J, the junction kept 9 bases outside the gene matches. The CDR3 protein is CASRRELANYEQYF. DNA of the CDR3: TGTGCCAGCAGGCGGGAACTAGCGAATTACGAGCAGTACTTC.

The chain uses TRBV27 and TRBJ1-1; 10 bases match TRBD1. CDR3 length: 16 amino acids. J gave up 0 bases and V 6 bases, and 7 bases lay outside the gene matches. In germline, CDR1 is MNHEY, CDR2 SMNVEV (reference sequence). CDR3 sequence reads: CASRRGTGALNTEAFF. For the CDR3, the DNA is TGTGCCAGCAGACGCGGGACAGGGGCTCTGAACACTGAAGCTTTCTTT.

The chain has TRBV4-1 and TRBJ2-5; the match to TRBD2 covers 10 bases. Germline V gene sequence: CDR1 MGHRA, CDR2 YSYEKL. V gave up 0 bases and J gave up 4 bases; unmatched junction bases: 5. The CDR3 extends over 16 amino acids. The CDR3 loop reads CASSQDGSGRGETQYF. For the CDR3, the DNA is TGCGCCAGCAGCCAAGACGGGAGCGGGAGGGGAGAGACCCAGTACTTC.

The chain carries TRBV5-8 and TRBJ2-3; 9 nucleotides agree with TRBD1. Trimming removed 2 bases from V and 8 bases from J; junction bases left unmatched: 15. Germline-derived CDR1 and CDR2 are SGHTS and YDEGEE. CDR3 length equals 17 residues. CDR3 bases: TGTGCCAGCAGCTTTAACCCCGGGACAGGGTTAGTGGTTACGCAGTATTTT. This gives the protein CASSFNPGTGLVVTQYF.

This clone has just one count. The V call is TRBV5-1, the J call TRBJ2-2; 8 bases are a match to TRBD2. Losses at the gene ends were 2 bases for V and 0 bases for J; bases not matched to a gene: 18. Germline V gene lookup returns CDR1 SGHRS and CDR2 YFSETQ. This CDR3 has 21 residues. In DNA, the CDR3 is TGCGCCAGCAGCTTTTTGTCACTAGCGGACCACCGAAGAACGAACACCGGGGAGCTGTTTTTT. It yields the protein CASSFLSLADHRRTNTGELFF.

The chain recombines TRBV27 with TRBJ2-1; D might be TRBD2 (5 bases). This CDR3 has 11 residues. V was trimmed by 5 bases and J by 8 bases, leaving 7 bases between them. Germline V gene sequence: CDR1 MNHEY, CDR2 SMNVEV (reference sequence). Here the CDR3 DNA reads TGTGCCAGCAGTAACGGGGATGAGCAGTTCTTC. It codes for CASSNGDEQFF.

The CDR3 region is CASSPSTGGAEAFF. CDR3 coding DNA: TGCGCCAGCAGCCCCAGTACAGGGGGCGCAGAAGCTTTCTTT. The chain carries TRBV4-1 and TRBJ1-1; TRBD1 matches at 9 bases. Germline CDR1 MGHRA, CDR2 YSYEKL. The CDR3 extends over 14 amino acids. The trim removed 4 bases at V and 8 bases at J, leaving 8 bases unmatched.

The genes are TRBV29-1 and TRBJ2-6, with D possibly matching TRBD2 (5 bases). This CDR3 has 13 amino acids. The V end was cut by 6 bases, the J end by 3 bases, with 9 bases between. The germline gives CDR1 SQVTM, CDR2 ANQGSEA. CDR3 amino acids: CSVEGGGANVLTF. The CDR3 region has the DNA TGCAGCGTCGAGGGTGGTGGGGCCAACGTCCTGACTTTC.

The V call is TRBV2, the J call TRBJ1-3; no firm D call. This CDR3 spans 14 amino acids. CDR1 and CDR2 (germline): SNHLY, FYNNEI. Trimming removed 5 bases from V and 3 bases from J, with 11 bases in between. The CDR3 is CASSTGVGGNTIYF. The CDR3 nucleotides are TGTGCCAGCAGTACCGGAGTGGGTGGAAACACCATATATTTT.

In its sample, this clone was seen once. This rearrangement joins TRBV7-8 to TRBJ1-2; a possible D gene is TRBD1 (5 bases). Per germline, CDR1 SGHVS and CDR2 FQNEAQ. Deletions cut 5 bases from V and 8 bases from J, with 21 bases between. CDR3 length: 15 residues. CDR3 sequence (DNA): TGTGCCAGCAGCCTCATTCATTGGACAACCGAGGGCTACACCTTC. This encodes CASSLIHWTTEGYTF.

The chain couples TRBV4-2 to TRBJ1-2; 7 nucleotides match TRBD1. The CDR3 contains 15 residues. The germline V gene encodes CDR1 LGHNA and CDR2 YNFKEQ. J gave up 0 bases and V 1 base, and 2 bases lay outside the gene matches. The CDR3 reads CASSQGTGANYGYTF. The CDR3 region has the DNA TGTGCCAGCAGCCAAGGGACAGGTGCTAACTATGGCTACACCTTC.

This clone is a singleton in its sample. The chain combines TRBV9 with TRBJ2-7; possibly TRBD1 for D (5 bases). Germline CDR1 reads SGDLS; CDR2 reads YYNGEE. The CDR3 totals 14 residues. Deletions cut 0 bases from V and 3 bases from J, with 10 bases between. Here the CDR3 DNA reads TGTGCCAGCAGCGTAGTTGACAGCGACTACGAGCAGTACTTC. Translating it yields CASSVVDSDYEQYF.

The CDR3 bases are TGTGCCAGCAGTTTAGCCGTCGGGGTTGGTTACAATGAGCAGTTCTTC. Encoded protein: CASSLAVGVGYNEQFF. The V gene is TRBV28, the J gene TRBJ2-1, with TRBD2 as a possible D gene (5 bases). The length of the CDR3 is 16 residues. V was trimmed by 2 bases and J by 4 bases, leaving 15 bases between them. Per the germline V gene, CDR1 is MDHEN and CDR2 is SYDVKM. Based on the CDR3 plus reference TRBV28 and TRBJ2-1, the full variable domain is DVKVTQSSRYLVKRTGEKVFLECVQDMDHENMFWYRQDPGLGLRLIYFSYDVKMKEKGDIPEGYSVSREKKERFSLILESASTNQTSMYLCASSLAVGVGYNEQFFGPGTRLTVL.

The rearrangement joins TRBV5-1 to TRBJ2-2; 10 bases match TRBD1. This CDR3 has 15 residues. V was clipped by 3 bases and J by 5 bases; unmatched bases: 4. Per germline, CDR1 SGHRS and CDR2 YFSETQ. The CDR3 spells CASSSDRGPTGELFF. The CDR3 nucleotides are TGCGCCAGCAGCTCTGACAGGGGGCCAACCGGGGAGCTGTTTTTT.

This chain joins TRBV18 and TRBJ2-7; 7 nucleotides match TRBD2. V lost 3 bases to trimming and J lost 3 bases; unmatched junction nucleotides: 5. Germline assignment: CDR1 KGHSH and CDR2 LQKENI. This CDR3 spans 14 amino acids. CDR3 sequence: CASSPGTTSYEQYF. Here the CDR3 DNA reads TGTGCCAGCTCACCGGGGACTACCAGCTACGAGCAGTACTTC.

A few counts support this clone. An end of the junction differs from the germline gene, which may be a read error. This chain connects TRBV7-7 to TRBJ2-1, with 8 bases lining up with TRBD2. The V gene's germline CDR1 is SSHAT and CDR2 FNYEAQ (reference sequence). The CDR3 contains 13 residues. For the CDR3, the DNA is TGTGCTAGCAGCCAGGGTCGGGAGGGTGAGCAGTTCTTC. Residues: CASSQGREGEQFF.

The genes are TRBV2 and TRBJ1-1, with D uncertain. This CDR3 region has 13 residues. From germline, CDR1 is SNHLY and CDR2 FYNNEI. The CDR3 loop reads CADKPQMNTEAFF. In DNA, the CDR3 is TGTGCAGATAAGCCGCAAATGAACACTGAAGCTTTCTTT.

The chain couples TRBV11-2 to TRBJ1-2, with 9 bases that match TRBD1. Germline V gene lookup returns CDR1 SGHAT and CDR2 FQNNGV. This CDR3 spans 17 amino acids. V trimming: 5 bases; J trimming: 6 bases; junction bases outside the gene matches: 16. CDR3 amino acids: CASSPIRRDRGGDGYTF. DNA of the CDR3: TGTGCCAGCAGCCCCATTCGTCGCGACAGGGGGGGGGATGGCTACACCTTC.

The CDR3 DNA reads as TGTGCCAGCAGCTTAGGGGGGGTCAGGGAAGAGACCCAGTACTTC. Protein product: CASSLGGVREETQYF. The chain recombines TRBV11-2 with TRBJ2-5; TRBD2 is a possible D gene (6 bases). This CDR3 region has 15 residues. Germline values: CDR1 SGHAT, CDR2 FQNNGV. The V end was cut by 1 base, the J end by 3 bases, with 12 bases between. The whole variable domain, remainder taken from reference TRBV11-2 and TRBJ2-5, is EAGVAQSPRYKIIEKRQSVAFWCNPISGHATLYWYQQILGQGPKLLIQFQNNGVVDDSQLPKDRFSAERLKGVDSTLKIQPAKLEDSAVYLCASSLGGVREETQYFGPGTRLLVL.

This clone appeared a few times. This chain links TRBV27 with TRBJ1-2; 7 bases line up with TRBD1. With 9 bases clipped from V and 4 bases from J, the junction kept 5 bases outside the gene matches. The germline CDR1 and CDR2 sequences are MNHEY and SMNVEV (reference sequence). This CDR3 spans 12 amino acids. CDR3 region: CARPGQLYGYTF. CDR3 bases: TGTGCCAGACCGGGACAGCTCTATGGCTACACCTTC.

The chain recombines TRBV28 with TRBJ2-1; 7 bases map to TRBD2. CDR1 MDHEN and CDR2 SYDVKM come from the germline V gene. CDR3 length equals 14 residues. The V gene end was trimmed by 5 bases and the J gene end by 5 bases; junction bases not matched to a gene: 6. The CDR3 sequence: CASSHLRGDNEQFF. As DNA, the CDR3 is TGTGCCAGCAGTCATCTCCGGGGGGACAATGAGCAGTTCTTC.

The CDR3: CASTLSGNSYEQYF. The CDR3 DNA sequence: TGTGCCAGCACTCTTAGCGGGAACTCCTACGAGCAGTACTTC. This chain joins TRBV6-5 and TRBJ2-7; 8 positions agree with TRBD2. V was pared by 7 bases and J by 0 bases, with 5 bases of the junction left unmatched. CDR1 and CDR2 (germline): MNHEY, SVGAGI. The CDR3 runs 14 residues.

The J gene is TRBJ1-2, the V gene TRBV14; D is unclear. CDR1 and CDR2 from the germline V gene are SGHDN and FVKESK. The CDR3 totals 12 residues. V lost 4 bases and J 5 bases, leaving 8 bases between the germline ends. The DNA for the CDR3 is TGTGCCAGCAGCCTAAACGGGTATGGCTACACCTTC. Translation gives CASSLNGYGYTF.

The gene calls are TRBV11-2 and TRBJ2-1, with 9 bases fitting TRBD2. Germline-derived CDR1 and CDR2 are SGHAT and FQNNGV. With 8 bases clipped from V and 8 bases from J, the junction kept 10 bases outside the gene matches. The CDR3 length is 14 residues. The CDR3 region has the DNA TGTGCCAGCGGGAGGGGTAGCGGGAGCGATGAGCAGTTCTTC. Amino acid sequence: CASGRGSGSDEQFF.

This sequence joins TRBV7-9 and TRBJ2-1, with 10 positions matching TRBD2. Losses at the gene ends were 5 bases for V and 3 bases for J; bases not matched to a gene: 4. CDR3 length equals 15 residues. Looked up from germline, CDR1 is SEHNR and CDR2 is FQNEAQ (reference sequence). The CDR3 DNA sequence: TGTGCCAGCAGCCCTGGGACTAGCGTCTACAATGAGCAGTTCTTC. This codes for CASSPGTSVYNEQFF. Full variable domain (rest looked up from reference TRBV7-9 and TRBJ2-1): DTGVSQNPRHKITKRGQNVTFRCDPISEHNRLYWYRQTLGQGPEFLTYFQNEAQLEKSRLLSDRFSAERPKGSFSTLEIQRTEQGDSAMYLCASSPGTSVYNEQFFGPGTRLTVL.

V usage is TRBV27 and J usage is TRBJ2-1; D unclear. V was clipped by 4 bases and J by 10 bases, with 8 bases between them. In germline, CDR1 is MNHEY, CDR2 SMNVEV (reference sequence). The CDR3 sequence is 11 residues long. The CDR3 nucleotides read TGTGCCAGCAGTTATTTGGAGGAGCAGTTCTTC. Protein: CASSYLEEQFF.

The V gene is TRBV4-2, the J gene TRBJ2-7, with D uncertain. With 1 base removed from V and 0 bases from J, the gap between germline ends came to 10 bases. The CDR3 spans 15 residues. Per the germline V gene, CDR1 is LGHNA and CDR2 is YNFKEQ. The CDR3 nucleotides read TGTGCCAGCAGCCAAGGGGTGGCAGGCTCCTACGAGCAGTACTTC. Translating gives CASSQGVAGSYEQYF.

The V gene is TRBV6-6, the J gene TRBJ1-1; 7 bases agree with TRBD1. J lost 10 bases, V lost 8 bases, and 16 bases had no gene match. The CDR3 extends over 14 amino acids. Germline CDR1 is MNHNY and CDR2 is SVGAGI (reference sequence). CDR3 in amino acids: CASATRGHLDRAFF. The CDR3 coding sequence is TGTGCCAGCGCTACGAGGGGGCATCTAGATCGAGCTTTCTTT.

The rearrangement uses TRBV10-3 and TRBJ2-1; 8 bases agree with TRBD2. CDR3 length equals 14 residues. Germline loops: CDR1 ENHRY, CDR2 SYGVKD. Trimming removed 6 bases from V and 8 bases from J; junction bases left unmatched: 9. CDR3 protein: CAISFRSGSDEQFF. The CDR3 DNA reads TGTGCCATCAGCTTCCGAAGCGGGAGCGATGAGCAGTTCTTC.

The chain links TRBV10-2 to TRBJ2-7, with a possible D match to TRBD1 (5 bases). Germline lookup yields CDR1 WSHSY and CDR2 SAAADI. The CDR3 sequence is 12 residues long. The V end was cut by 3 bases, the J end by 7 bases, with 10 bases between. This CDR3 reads CASSESRVEQYF. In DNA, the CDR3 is TGCGCCAGCAGTGAAAGCAGGGTTGAGCAGTACTTC.

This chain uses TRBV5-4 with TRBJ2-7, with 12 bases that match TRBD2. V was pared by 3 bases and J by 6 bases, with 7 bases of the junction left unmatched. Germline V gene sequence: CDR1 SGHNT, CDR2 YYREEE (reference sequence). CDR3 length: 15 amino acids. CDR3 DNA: TGTGCCAGCAGCTCCCGGACTAGCGGGAACCCCGAGCAGTACTTC. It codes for CASSSRTSGNPEQYF.